Sequencing of this T cell receptor (beta chain) was carried out in a study of blood T cell repertoires in COVID-19. Across the whole study: Some COVID-19 samples were acute and others convalescent; all came from the United States, Italy and Spain.

Individuals drawn from approximately 26 US areas were about 18 to 95 years old. Cohort 3 recovery required two negative PCRs, clearance, or symptom resolution. In the original processing: Estimation of nucleated cell counts was performed using reference gene primer amplification. Clones were sequenced by immunoSEQ multiplex PCR, and TCRdb holds only the in-frame ones, with some missing. The V and J calls and clone size come from that table; D and trimming were worked out from the DNA. The repertoire holds more than 300,000 clones, with about nine tenths as singletons. The CDR3 runs to 11 residues. V was shortened by 6 bases and J by 6 bases, with 11 bases between the two germline ends. The germline V gene encodes CDR1 DFQATT and CDR2 SNEGSKA (reference sequence).

This sequence joins TRBV20-1 and TRBJ1-1; D call uncertain. The TCR sequence derives from a man aged 30-40 years who had recovered from COVID-19. The sample comprised PBMCs or T cells enriched from blood (not recorded which). In DNA form, the CDR3 reads TGCAGTGCAAAGCGGGTACCTGAAGCTTTCTTT. It yields the protein CSAKRVPEAFF.